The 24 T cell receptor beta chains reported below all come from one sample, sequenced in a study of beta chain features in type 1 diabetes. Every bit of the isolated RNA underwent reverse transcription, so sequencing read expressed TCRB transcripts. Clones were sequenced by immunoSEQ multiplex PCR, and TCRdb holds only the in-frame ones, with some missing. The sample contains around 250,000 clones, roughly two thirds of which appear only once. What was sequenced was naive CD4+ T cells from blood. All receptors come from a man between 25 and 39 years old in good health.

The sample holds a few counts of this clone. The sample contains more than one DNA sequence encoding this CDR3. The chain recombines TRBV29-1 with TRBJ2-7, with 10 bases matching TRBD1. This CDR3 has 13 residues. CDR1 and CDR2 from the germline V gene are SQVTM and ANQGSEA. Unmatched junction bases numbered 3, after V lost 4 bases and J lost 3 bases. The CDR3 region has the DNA TGCAGCGTTGGGGGACAGGGGATCTACGAGCAGTACTTC. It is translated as CSVGGQGIYEQYF.

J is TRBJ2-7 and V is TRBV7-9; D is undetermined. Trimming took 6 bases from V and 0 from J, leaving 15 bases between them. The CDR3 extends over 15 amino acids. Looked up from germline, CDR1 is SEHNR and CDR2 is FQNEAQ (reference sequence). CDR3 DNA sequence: TGTGCCAGCAGTCAAACAGCACCGGGCTCCTACGAGCAGTACTTC. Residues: CASSQTAPGSYEQYF.

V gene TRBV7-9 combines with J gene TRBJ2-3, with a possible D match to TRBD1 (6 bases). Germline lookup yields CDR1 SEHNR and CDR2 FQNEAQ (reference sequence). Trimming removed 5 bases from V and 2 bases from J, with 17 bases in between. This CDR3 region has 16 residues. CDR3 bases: TGTGCCAGCAGCCCCCGACAGGTTCGGGACACAGATACGCAGTATTTT. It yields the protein CASSPRQVRDTDTQYF.

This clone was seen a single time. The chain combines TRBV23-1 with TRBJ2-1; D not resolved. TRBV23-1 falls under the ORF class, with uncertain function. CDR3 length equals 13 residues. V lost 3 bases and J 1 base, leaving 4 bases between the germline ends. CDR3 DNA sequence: TGCGCCAGCAGTCACCAGTCCTACAATGAGCAGTTCTTC. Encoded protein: CASSHQSYNEQFF.

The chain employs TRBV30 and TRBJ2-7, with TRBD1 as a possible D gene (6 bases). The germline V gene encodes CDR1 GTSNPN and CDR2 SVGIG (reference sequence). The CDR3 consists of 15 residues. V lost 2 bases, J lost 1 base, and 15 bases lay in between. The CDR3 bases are TGTGCCTGGAGTTACCTAGGACAGAATTCCTACGAGCAGTACTTC. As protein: CAWSYLGQNSYEQYF.

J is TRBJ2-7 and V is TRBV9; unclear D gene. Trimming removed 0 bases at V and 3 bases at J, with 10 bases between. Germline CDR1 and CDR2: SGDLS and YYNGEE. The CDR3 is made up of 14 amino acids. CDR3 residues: CASSVGGNSYEQYF. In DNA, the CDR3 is TGTGCCAGCAGCGTAGGCGGTAACAGCTACGAGCAGTACTTC.

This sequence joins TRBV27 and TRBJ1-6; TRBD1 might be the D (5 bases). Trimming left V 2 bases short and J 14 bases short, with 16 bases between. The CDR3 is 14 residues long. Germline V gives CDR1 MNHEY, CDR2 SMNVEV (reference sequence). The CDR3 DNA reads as TGTGCCAGCAGTTTACGGGGCCCTTCCGAGGCCCTCCACTTT. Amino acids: CASSLRGPSEALHF.

This chain's CDR3 is CASSSGGYNEQFF. CDR3 nucleotides: TGTGCCAGCAGTTCGGGAGGTTACAATGAGCAGTTCTTC. The chain recombines TRBV28 with TRBJ2-1; 7 bases line up with TRBD2. The CDR3 has 13 residues. Germline values: CDR1 MDHEN, CDR2 SYDVKM. The V gene end was trimmed by 4 bases and the J gene end by 4 bases; junction bases not matched to a gene: 1. The complete variable domain, with remaining parts taken from reference TRBV28 and TRBJ2-1, reads DVKVTQSSRYLVKRTGEKVFLECVQDMDHENMFWYRQDPGLGLRLIYFSYDVKMKEKGDIPEGYSVSREKKERFSLILESASTNQTSMYLCASSSGGYNEQFFGPGTRLTVL.

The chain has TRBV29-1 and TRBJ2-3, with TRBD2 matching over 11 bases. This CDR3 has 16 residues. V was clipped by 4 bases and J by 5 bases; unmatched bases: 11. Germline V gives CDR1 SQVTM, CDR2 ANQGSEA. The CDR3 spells CSVGVAGGRGLDTQYF. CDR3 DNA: TGCAGCGTTGGTGTAGCGGGGGGGCGTGGACTAGATACGCAGTATTTT.

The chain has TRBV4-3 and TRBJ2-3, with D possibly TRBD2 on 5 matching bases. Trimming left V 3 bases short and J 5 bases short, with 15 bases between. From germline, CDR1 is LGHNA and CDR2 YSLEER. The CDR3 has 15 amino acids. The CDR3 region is CASSQAKIGGDTQYF. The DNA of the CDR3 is TGCGCCAGCAGCCAGGCTAAAATCGGAGGAGATACGCAGTATTTT.

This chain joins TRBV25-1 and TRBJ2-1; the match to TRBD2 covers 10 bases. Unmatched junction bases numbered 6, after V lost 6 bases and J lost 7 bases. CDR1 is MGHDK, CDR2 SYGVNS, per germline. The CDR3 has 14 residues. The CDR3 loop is CASRLAGWGNEQFF. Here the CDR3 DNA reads TGTGCCAGCAGACTAGCGGGATGGGGGAATGAGCAGTTCTTC.

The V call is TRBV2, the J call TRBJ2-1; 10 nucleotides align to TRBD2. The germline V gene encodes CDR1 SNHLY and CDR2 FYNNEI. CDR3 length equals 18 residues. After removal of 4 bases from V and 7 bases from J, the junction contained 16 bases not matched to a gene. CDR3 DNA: TGTGCCAGCAGTGGACCCGACAGCGGGAGGGCCTTTGGGAATGAGCAGTTCTTC. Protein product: CASSGPDSGRAFGNEQFF.

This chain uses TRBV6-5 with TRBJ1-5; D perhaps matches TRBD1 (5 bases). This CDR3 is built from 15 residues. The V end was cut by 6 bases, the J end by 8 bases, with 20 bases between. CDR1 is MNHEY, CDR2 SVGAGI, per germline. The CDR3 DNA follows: TGTGCCAGCAGCAGGGACGGTATCAACCGGGAGCCCCAGCATTTT. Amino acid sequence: CASSRDGINREPQHF.

The CDR3 region is CAWSVPSGSYLETQYF. Here the CDR3 DNA reads TGTGCCTGGAGTGTACCTAGCGGGAGTTACTTGGAGACCCAGTACTTC. The chain carries TRBV30 and TRBJ2-5, with TRBD2 matching 10 bases. V lost 0 bases, J lost 5 bases, and 9 bases stayed unmatched. Germline V lookup: CDR1 GTSNPN, CDR2 SVGIG (reference sequence). The CDR3 length is 16 residues.

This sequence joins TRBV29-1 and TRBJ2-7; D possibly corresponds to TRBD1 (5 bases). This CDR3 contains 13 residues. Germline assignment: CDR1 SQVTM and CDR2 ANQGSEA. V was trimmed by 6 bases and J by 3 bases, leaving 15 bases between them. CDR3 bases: TGCAGCGTGGGGCCCGTCGGCTTCTACGAGCAGTACTTC. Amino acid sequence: CSVGPVGFYEQYF.

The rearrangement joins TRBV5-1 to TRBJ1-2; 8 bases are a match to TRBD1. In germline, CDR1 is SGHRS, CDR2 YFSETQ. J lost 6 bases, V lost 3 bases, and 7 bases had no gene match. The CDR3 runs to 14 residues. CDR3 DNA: TGCGCCAGCAGCTATGACAGGGGACTGGATGGCTACACCTTC. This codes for CASSYDRGLDGYTF.

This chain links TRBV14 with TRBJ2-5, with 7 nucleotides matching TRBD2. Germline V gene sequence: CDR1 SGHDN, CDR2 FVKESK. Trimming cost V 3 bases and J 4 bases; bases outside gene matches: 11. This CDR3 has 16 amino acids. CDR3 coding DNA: TGTGCCAGCAGCCAGGCTCGGCGGGGGAGAAGAGAGACCCAGTACTTC. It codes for CASSQARRGRRETQYF.

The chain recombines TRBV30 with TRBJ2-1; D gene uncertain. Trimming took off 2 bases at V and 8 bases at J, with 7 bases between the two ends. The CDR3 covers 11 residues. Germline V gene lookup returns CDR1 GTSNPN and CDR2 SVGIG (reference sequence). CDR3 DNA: TGTGCCTGGAGTTGGGGATATGAGCAGTTCTTC. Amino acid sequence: CAWSWGYEQFF. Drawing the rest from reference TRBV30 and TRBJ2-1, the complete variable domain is SQTIHQWPATLVQPVGSPLSLECTVEGTSNPNLYWYRQAAGRGLQLLFYSVGIGQISSEVPQNLSASRPQDRQFILSSKKLLLSDSGFYLCAWSWGYEQFFGPGTRLTVL.

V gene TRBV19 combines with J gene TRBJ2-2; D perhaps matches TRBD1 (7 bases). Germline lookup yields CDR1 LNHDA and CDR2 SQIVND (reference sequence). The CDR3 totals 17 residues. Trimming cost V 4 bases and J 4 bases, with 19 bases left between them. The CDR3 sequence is CASSTPWRGLTTGELFF. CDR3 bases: TGTGCCAGTAGTACCCCTTGGAGGGGGCTTACCACCGGGGAGCTGTTTTTT.

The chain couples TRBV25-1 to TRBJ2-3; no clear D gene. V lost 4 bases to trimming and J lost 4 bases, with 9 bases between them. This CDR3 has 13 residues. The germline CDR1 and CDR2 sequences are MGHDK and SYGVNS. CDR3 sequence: CASSANSPDTQYF. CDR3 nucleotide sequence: TGTGCCAGCAGTGCCAATTCCCCAGATACGCAGTATTTT. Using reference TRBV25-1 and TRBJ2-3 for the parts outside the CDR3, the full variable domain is EADIYQTPRYLVIGTGKKITLECSQTMGHDKMYWYQQDPGMELHLIHYSYGVNSTEKGDLSSESTVSRIRTEHFPLTLESARPSHTSQYLCASSANSPDTQYFGPGTRLTVL.

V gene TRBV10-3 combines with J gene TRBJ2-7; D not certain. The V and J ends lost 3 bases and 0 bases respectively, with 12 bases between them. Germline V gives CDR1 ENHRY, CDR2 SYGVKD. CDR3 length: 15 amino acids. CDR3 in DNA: TGTGCCATCAGTGAACACGCCCTGAGCTCCTACGAGCAGTACTTC. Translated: CAISEHALSSYEQYF.

Here the CDR3 reads CASSLAPSGSRETQYF. CDR3 bases: TGCGCCAGCAGCTTGGCCCCTAGCGGGAGTAGAGAGACCCAGTACTTC. V and J are TRBV5-1 and TRBJ2-5; TRBD2 matches at 10 bases. Germline CDR1 SGHRS, CDR2 YFSETQ. The CDR3 spans 16 residues. V lost 0 bases to trimming and J lost 4 bases; unmatched junction nucleotides: 6.

CDR3 region: CATSMWDSSTDTQYF. The CDR3, as DNA: TGTGCCACCAGCATGTGGGACTCCAGCACAGATACGCAGTATTTT. This chain uses TRBV15 with TRBJ2-3; D may be TRBD2 (6 bases). The CDR3 is made up of 15 amino acids. Germline V lookup: CDR1 LNHNV, CDR2 YYDKDF (reference sequence). V was pared by 4 bases and J by 0 bases, with 11 bases between.

The CDR3 sequence: CARPSDGYTF. CDR3 DNA: TGTGCCAGACCTTCGGATGGCTACACCTTC. V and J are TRBV19 and TRBJ1-2; no clear D. Trimming pared 9 bases from V and 6 bases from J, leaving 8 bases between. Germline CDR1 LNHDA, CDR2 SQIVND (reference sequence). This CDR3 is built from 10 residues. Full variable domain (outside the CDR3, taken from reference TRBV19 and TRBJ1-2): DGGITQSPKYLFRKEGQNVTLSCEQNLNHDAMYWYRQDPGQGLRLIYYSQIVNDFQKGDIAEGYSVSREKKESFPLTVTSAQKNPTAFYLCARPSDGYTFGSGTRLTVV.